The 19 T cell receptor beta chains given below trace back to one sample, sequenced in a study of CD8 T cells in ankylosing spondylitis. TCRdb re-called the 5' RACE reads through MiXCR, storing one row per CDR3 protein. The sample has 120,000 or so distinct CDR3 sequences, roughly 15% seen once. Specimen: blood, either unsorted or a sorted T cell fraction (not recorded which). These receptors all come from a female donor with ankylosing spondylitis or in good health (not recorded which).

As for this clonotype: The junction and the germline gene differ at one end; a read error may be behind it. The chain carries TRBV10-3 and TRBJ2-7; the D call may be TRBD1 or TRBD2 (5 bases each). The CDR3 has 13 amino acids. From germline, CDR1 is ENHRY and CDR2 SYGVKD. This chain's CDR3 is CASSEGTAYEQYF. CDR3 nucleotides: TGTGCCAGCAGTGAGGGGACGGCCTACGAGCAGTACTTC.

Ten or more counts support this clonotype. The CDR3, as DNA: TGCGCCAGCAGCCCCGGGCAGGTCTATGGCTACACCTTC. Translation gives CASSPGQVYGYTF. V is TRBV5-1 and J is TRBJ1-2; no definite D call. Trimming removed 4 bases at V and 4 bases at J, with 11 bases between. The germline gives CDR1 SGHRS, CDR2 YFSETQ. The CDR3 is 13 amino acids.

In its sample, this clonotype was seen many times. CDR3 DNA: TGTGCCACCAGTGATACCGGACTAGCGGGGGATACGCAGTATTTT. Translating it yields CATSDTGLAGDTQYF. V is TRBV24-1 and J is TRBJ2-3, with 12 bases lining up with TRBD2. Per the germline V gene, CDR1 is KGHDR and CDR2 is SFDVKD. The V gene end was trimmed by 3 bases and the J gene end by 6 bases; junction bases not matched to a gene: 3. The CDR3 has 15 amino acids.

CDR3 nucleotides: TGTGCCAGCAGCTATCCTGGGGGGGAGACCCAGTACTTC. Translated, it gives CASSYPGGETQYF. V gene TRBV7-6 combines with J gene TRBJ2-5; weak D call: TRBD2 (6 bases). V was pared by 4 bases and J by 5 bases, with 11 bases between. Per the germline V gene, CDR1 is SGHVS and CDR2 is FNYEAQ. The CDR3 spans 13 residues.

This clonotype was counted ten times or more. The V and J genes are TRBV5-1 and TRBJ2-1, with D unresolved. The germline V and J ends were trimmed by 7 bases and 6 bases, with 14 bases remaining between them. The germline gives CDR1 SGHRS, CDR2 YFSETQ. This CDR3 has 13 residues. CDR3 sequence: CASLGPGINEQFF. The CDR3 DNA reads TGCGCCAGCCTAGGGCCGGGTATCAATGAGCAGTTCTTC.

The J gene is TRBJ2-5, the V gene TRBV11-2, with D unclear. The ends were cut back, 0 bases at V and 5 bases at J, with 16 bases in the middle. Looked up from germline, CDR1 is SGHAT and CDR2 is FQNNGV. The CDR3 covers 16 residues. This chain's CDR3 is CASSLDGVTRAETQYF. Here the CDR3 DNA reads TGTGCCAGCAGCTTAGATGGGGTAACCCGAGCGGAGACCCAGTACTTC.

This clonotype was seen a handful of times. The chain employs TRBV15 and TRBJ2-3; the D is unclear. The ends were cut back, 0 bases at V and 0 bases at J, with 10 bases in the middle. The germline V gene encodes CDR1 LNHNV and CDR2 YYDKDF (reference sequence). The CDR3 covers 16 residues. Here the CDR3 reads CATSRDTIASTDTQYF. CDR3 in DNA: TGTGCCACCAGCAGAGATACGATTGCTAGCACAGATACGCAGTATTTT.

In regard to this clonotype: A much larger clone differs by one base, so this may be a read error. CDR3 DNA: TGTGCCGGCAGCCAAGATGCCCGTGCCTCTGGAAACACCATATATTTT. Translating gives CAGSQDARASGNTIYF. V gene TRBV3-1 combines with J gene TRBJ1-3; D is unresolved. The CDR3 extends over 16 amino acids. Germline assignment: CDR1 LGHDT and CDR2 YNNKEL (reference sequence).

The rearrangement uses TRBV7-8 and TRBJ1-1; 8 nucleotides align to TRBD1. The CDR3 extends over 15 amino acids. Unmatched junction bases numbered 5, after V lost 4 bases and J lost 1 base. CDR1 SGHVS and CDR2 FQNEAQ come from the germline V gene. The CDR3 region has the DNA TGTGCCAGCAGCTCCGCCGGGACAGGGAACACTGAAGCTTTCTTT. Residues: CASSSAGTGNTEAFF.

This clonotype was seen more than once but under ten times. This rearrangement joins TRBV6-5 to TRBJ2-5; D is perhaps TRBD2 (6 bases). The V and J ends lost 6 bases and 2 bases respectively, with 16 bases between them. The CDR3 contains 15 residues. Germline CDR1 reads MNHEY; CDR2 reads SVGAGI. The CDR3 DNA reads TGTGCCAGCAGCTTAAATCGACTAGATCAAGAGACCCAGTACTTC. The encoded protein is CASSLNRLDQETQYF.

This clonotype was seen a handful of times. CDR3 protein: CASSQDPGVGYEQYF. CDR3 DNA: TGCGCCAGCAGCCAAGATCCGGGAGTGGGGTACGAGCAGTACTTC. This chain joins TRBV4-1 and TRBJ2-7, with D perhaps TRBD2 (6 bases). The germline V and J ends were trimmed by 0 bases and 4 bases, with 13 bases remaining between them. The CDR3 consists of 15 residues. CDR1 is MGHRA and CDR2 is YSYEKL in the germline V gene.

The rearrangement uses TRBV5-1 and TRBJ2-3, with D perhaps matching TRBD2 (6 bases). CDR1 and CDR2 from the germline V gene are SGHRS and YFSETQ. The CDR3 runs 15 residues. Trimming left V 6 bases short and J 0 bases short, with 14 bases between. Here the CDR3 reads CASNEGLSSTDTQYF. DNA for the CDR3: TGCGCCAGCAACGAGGGACTGTCTAGCACAGATACGCAGTATTTT.

The table lists this clonotype with many counts. V gene TRBV6-1 combines with J gene TRBJ2-7, with D unclear. Germline V gene data show CDR1 as MNHNS and CDR2 as SASEGT. The V gene lost 1 base and the J gene lost 2 bases, with 3 bases spanning the gap. The CDR3 length is 12 residues. The CDR3: CASSEGAYEQYF. The CDR3 nucleotides read TGTGCCAGCAGTGAAGGGGCCTACGAGCAGTACTTC.

The chain joins TRBV5-1 to TRBJ2-7, with D possibly being TRBD1 (6 bases). V shed 3 bases and J shed 3 bases, with 13 bases lying between them. CDR1 is SGHRS, CDR2 YFSETQ, per germline. This CDR3 is built from 14 residues. CDR3 DNA sequence: TGCGCCAGCAGCTCAGGGGACAAAGACTACGAGCAGTACTTC. This translates into CASSSGDKDYEQYF.

This clonotype was counted ten times or more. The rearrangement uses TRBV25-1 and TRBJ2-1; 7 positions match TRBD2. Germline V gives CDR1 MGHDK, CDR2 SYGVNS. This CDR3 contains 16 residues. J was trimmed by 2 bases and V by 6 bases; bases with no gene match: 10. The CDR3 region is CASRGLLGGTYNEQFF. The CDR3 DNA follows: TGTGCCAGCAGGGGGCTTTTGGGGGGGACCTACAATGAGCAGTTCTTC.

Ten or more counts support this clonotype. The chain carries TRBV20-1 and TRBJ1-1, with 8 bases fitting TRBD1. Germline V gene sequence: CDR1 DFQATT, CDR2 SNEGSKA (reference sequence). V trimming: 3 bases; J trimming: 0 bases; junction bases outside the gene matches: 3. The CDR3 has 14 amino acids. CDR3: CSARRQGLNTEAFF. Written as DNA, the CDR3 is TGCAGTGCTAGGAGACAGGGGTTGAACACTGAAGCTTTCTTT.

The chain couples TRBV5-4 to TRBJ2-1, with D possibly being TRBD2 (5 bases). The CDR3 contains 13 residues. The ends were cut back, 0 bases at V and 10 bases at J, with 11 bases in the middle. Germline-derived CDR1 and CDR2 are SGHNT and YYREEE (reference sequence). CDR3 region: CASSLETKSEQFF. The CDR3 nucleotides read TGTGCCAGCAGCTTGGAGACTAAATCAGAGCAGTTCTTC.

A note on this clonotype: A much larger clone differs from this one at a single base, so this may be a read error. The chain is built from TRBV21-1 and TRBJ1-1. TRBV21-1 is noted as a pseudogene. The CDR3 consists of 15 residues. The CDR3 spells CASSKETSLDTEAFF. The CDR3 bases are TGTGCCAGCAGCAAAGAAACCTCTCTTGACACTGAAGCTTTCTTT.

This clonotype was detected only a few times. The chain couples TRBV7-9 to TRBJ1-4; the D is unclear. Germline V gene lookup returns CDR1 SEHNR and CDR2 FQNEAQ (reference sequence). The CDR3 runs to 16 residues. Deletions cut 5 bases from V and 6 bases from J, with 19 bases between. This CDR3 reads CASSRAYGRRHEKLFF. CDR3 nucleotide sequence: TGTGCCAGCAGCCGCGCGTATGGCAGAAGACATGAAAAACTGTTTTTT.